Listed here are 25 T cell receptor beta chains from one sample, sequenced in a study of T cell repertoires in cytomegalovirus infection. TCRdb re-derived calls from the reads in MiXCR, one entry per CDR3 protein. This repertoire shows about 450,000 distinct CDR3 sequences, roughly 30% found once; its top ten account for roughly 13%. The material sequenced was PBMCs. The receptor set was obtained from a human donor in good health (CMV status not recorded). Some clones in this sample may be carry-over from other donors' samples.

The chain combines TRBV12-3 or TRBV12-4 with TRBJ1-4; tentatively, D is TRBD1 (5 bases). The CDR3 is 14 amino acids. V lost 6 bases to trimming and J lost 7 bases, with 15 bases between them. The chain's CDR3 is CASSQIGGSEKLFF. The CDR3 coding sequence is TGTGCCAGCAGCCAAATCGGGGGTTCTGAAAAACTGTTTTTT.

At least ten counts were recorded for this clonotype. The chain is built from TRBV6-1 and TRBJ2-7; 10 nucleotides align to TRBD1. CDR3 length: 14 amino acids. Germline loops: CDR1 MNHNS, CDR2 SASEGT. Trimming took 4 bases from V and 2 from J; bases not matched to a gene: 2. CDR3 amino acids: CASSVGQGAYEQYF. In DNA, the CDR3 is TGTGCCAGCAGTGTCGGACAGGGGGCCTACGAGCAGTACTTC.

This clonotype was detected only a few times. V is TRBV7-8 and J is TRBJ1-1; D remains ambiguous. The CDR3 runs to 13 residues. The germline V gene has CDR1 SGHVS and CDR2 FQNEAQ. V lost 3 bases and J 11 bases, leaving 16 bases between the germline ends. The CDR3 sequence: CASSLAGPPGAFF. CDR3 in DNA: TGTGCCAGCAGCTTGGCCGGGCCCCCTGGGGCTTTCTTT.

This chain links TRBV7-8 with TRBJ2-5; 14 bases line up with TRBD2. There are 18 residues in the CDR3. V shed 5 bases and J 2 bases; nucleotides not matched to a gene: 10. CDR1 SGHVS and CDR2 FQNEAQ come from the germline V gene. CDR3 bases: TGTGCCAGCAGCATGACTAGCGGGGGGGCCGGCGGACAAGAGACCCAGTACTTC. Residues: CASSMTSGGAGGQETQYF.

This clonotype has at least ten counts. This chain joins TRBV7-8 and TRBJ2-7, with 12 bases fitting TRBD1. The V gene's germline CDR1 is SGHVS and CDR2 FQNEAQ. The CDR3 contains 17 residues. V gave up 1 base and J gave up 5 bases; unmatched junction bases: 9. The CDR3 nucleotides read TGTGCCAGCAGCTTAGATGGGACAGGGGGCGCCTTGGACGAGCAGTACTTC. Amino acids: CASSLDGTGGALDEQYF. The full variable domain, completed using reference TRBV7-8 and TRBJ2-7, is GAGVSQSPRYKVAKRGQDVALRCDPISGHVSLFWYQQALGQGPEFLTYFQNEAQLDKSGLPSDRFFAERPEGSVSTLKIQRTQQEDSAVYLCASSLDGTGGALDEQYFGPGTRLTVT.

The CDR3 DNA reads TGTGCCATCAGTACTGACAGGGGGCAATACAATGAGCAGTTCTTC. This sequence encodes CAISTDRGQYNEQFF. V usage is TRBV10-3 and J usage is TRBJ2-1; 10 bases are shared with TRBD1. Germline trimming cut 5 bases from V and 4 bases from J; bases unmatched to any gene: 5. The CDR3 is 15 amino acids. CDR1 and CDR2 from the germline V gene are ENHRY and SYGVKD.

This clonotype showed up just a few times. One junction end does not reproduce the germline sequence, and a read error may be involved. The chain links TRBV6-1 to TRBJ1-1; D not resolved. Germline CDR1 and CDR2: MNHNS and SASEGT. This CDR3 spans 11 amino acids. CDR3 region: CASSEAREGVF. In nucleotides, the CDR3 is TGTGCCAGCAGTGAAGCGCGGGAAGGAGTCTTT.

At least ten counts were recorded for this clonotype. The chain uses TRBV29-1 and TRBJ2-3; the D gene could be TRBD1 or TRBD2 (6 bases each). Trimming pared 7 bases from V and 4 bases from J, leaving 18 bases between. The germline CDR1 and CDR2 sequences are SQVTM and ANQGSEA. CDR3 length equals 14 residues. CDR3 sequence: CSDEGGLISDTQYF. For the CDR3, the DNA is TGCAGCGACGAAGGGGGGCTGATTTCAGATACGCAGTATTTT.

The chain joins TRBV28 to TRBJ1-6; 7 positions agree with TRBD1. This CDR3 is built from 15 residues. Germline CDR1 and CDR2: MDHEN and SYDVKM. V was pared by 3 bases and J by 8 bases, with 7 bases of the junction left unmatched. CDR3 sequence reads: CASSFGQEGDSPLHF. The DNA of the CDR3 is TGTGCCAGCAGTTTTGGACAGGAGGGAGATTCACCCCTCCACTTT.

This clonotype has a count of ten or more. This rearrangement joins TRBV6-1 to TRBJ2-4, with D maybe TRBD1 (5 bases). Germline CDR1 reads MNHNS; CDR2 reads SASEGT. The CDR3 runs to 15 residues. The V and J ends lost 1 base and 2 bases respectively, with 9 bases between them. CDR3: CASSEGRQTKNIQYF. CDR3 nucleotides: TGTGCCAGCAGTGAAGGGAGACAGACCAAAAACATTCAGTACTTC.

This clonotype was seen many times. The DNA of the CDR3 is TGTGCCAGCAGCTGGGTGACTGAGCAGTTCTTC. It encodes CASSWVTEQFF. The chain combines TRBV7-8 with TRBJ2-1; D is ambiguous. The V end was cut by 4 bases, the J end by 9 bases, with 7 bases between. The CDR3 is 11 residues long. CDR1 and CDR2 (germline): SGHVS, FQNEAQ.

J is TRBJ1-5 and V is TRBV4-3; possibly TRBD1 for D (6 bases). Germline V CDR1 and CDR2: LGHNA, YSLEER. This CDR3 region has 16 residues. V lost 0 bases and J 4 bases, leaving 13 bases between the germline ends. The CDR3 loop is CASSQDTKGGNQPQHF. For the CDR3, the DNA is TGCGCCAGCAGCCAAGATACTAAAGGGGGTAATCAGCCCCAGCATTTT.

With regard to this clonotype: A much larger clone is a single base away; this may be a read error. J is TRBJ1-1 and V is TRBV11-2; possibly TRBD1 for D (5 bases). The CDR3 covers 13 residues. Germline values: CDR1 SGHAT, CDR2 FQNNGV. The germline V and J ends were trimmed by 4 bases and 7 bases, with 13 bases remaining between them. The CDR3 loop reads CASSYRQKYEAFF. The CDR3 bases are TGTGCCAGCAGCTACCGACAGAAATATGAAGCTTTCTTT.

Of note for this clonotype: A read error may produce the germline difference seen at one junction end. The rearrangement joins TRBV6-1 to TRBJ2-1, with D tentatively TRBD2 (5 bases). This CDR3 has 14 residues. CDR1 is MNHNS and CDR2 is SASEGT in the germline V gene. CDR3 DNA sequence: TGTGCCAGCAGCGCCGCTGGGGTAGCGAATGAGAAGTTCTTC. This encodes CASSAAGVANEKFF.

This clonotype appeared many times. V gene TRBV12-3 or TRBV12-4 combines with J gene TRBJ2-5; D remains ambiguous. Trimming removed 5 bases from V and 2 bases from J, with 9 bases in between. This CDR3 is 13 amino acids long. The CDR3 DNA reads TGTGCCAGCAGTGTTATGGGGCAAGAGACCCAGTACTTC. This gives the protein CASSVMGQETQYF.

This clonotype was counted a few times. The chain joins TRBV5-4 to TRBJ2-1; 9 bases are a match to TRBD2. V lost 5 bases to trimming and J lost 4 bases; unmatched junction nucleotides: 7. Germline V CDR1 and CDR2: SGHNT, YYREEE (reference sequence). CDR3 length equals 15 residues. The CDR3 sequence: CASRSGTSLYNEQFF. CDR3 DNA: TGTGCCAGCAGATCCGGGACTAGCCTTTACAATGAGCAGTTCTTC.

Details on this clonotype: This may arise from a read error, as a much more abundant clone is one base away. This chain links TRBV7-2 with TRBJ2-7; D call uncertain. The CDR3 extends over 15 amino acids. Per germline, CDR1 SGHTA and CDR2 FQGNSA. The ends were cut back, 2 bases at V and 1 base at J, with 12 bases in the middle. CDR3 protein: CASSLWPTGSYEQYF. In DNA, the CDR3 is TGTGCCAGCAGCTTATGGCCAACTGGTTCCTACGAGCAGTACTTC.

The rearrangement uses TRBV6-1 and TRBJ2-3; TRBD2 matches at 7 bases. J was trimmed by 0 bases and V by 3 bases; bases with no gene match: 3. This CDR3 contains 15 residues. Germline V lookup: CDR1 MNHNS, CDR2 SASEGT. CDR3 region: CASSEGGFSTDTQYF. The CDR3 bases are TGTGCCAGCAGTGAGGGGGGGTTCAGCACAGATACGCAGTATTTT.

This clonotype was picked up many times. V gene TRBV7-2 combines with J gene TRBJ1-4; D uncertain. Germline CDR1 reads SGHTA; CDR2 reads FQGNSA. This CDR3 has 15 residues. V was pared by 3 bases and J by 4 bases, with 12 bases between. The CDR3 region has the DNA TGTGCCAGCAGCTTTAGCAGCCGCCATAATGAAAAACTGTTTTTT. Protein sequence: CASSFSSRHNEKLFF. Together with reference TRBV7-2 and TRBJ1-4, the CDR3 gives the full variable domain: GAGVSQSPSNKVTEKGKDVELRCDPISGHTALYWYRQSLGQGLEFLIYFQGNSAPDKSGLPSDRFSAERTGGSVSTLTIQRTQQEDSAVYLCASSFSSRHNEKLFFGSGTQLSVL.

The V call is TRBV19, the J call TRBJ2-7; TRBD2 aligns across 8 bases. The CDR3 consists of 15 residues. The trim removed 6 bases at V and 4 bases at J, leaving 11 bases unmatched. Looked up from germline, CDR1 is LNHDA and CDR2 is SQIVND (reference sequence). The DNA for the CDR3 is TGTGCCAGTAGGACACTCATAGCGGGGAAGTACGAGCAGTACTTC. Its protein product is CASRTLIAGKYEQYF.

This chain links TRBV7-4 with TRBJ1-4; D is possibly TRBD1 (6 bases). CDR1 and CDR2 from the germline V gene are SGHVT and SQSDAQ. This CDR3 has 13 amino acids. Trimming cost V 10 bases and J 8 bases, with 17 bases left between them. The chain's CDR3 is CATGGGLGEKLFF. As DNA, the CDR3 is TGTGCCACCGGGGGCGGACTTGGAGAAAAACTGTTTTTT.

The chain links TRBV9 to TRBJ1-2, with 8 bases aligning to TRBD1. The CDR3 spans 15 residues. J was trimmed by 4 bases and V by 3 bases; bases with no gene match: 8. The V gene's germline CDR1 is SGDLS and CDR2 YYNGEE. For the CDR3, the DNA is TGTGCCAGCAGCGCAGCAGGGGGCATAAGCTATGGCTACACCTTC. Amino acid sequence: CASSAAGGISYGYTF.

This clonotype was recorded a few times. For the CDR3, the DNA is TGTGCCAGCAGTTCCAGACAGGGGGCGCTGAGCAATCAGCCCCAGCATTTT. Translating it yields CASSSRQGALSNQPQHF. The V call is TRBV12-3 or TRBV12-4, the J call TRBJ1-5; 10 bases are a match to TRBD1. CDR3 size: 17 residues. With V trimmed by 4 bases and J by 1 base, 7 bases remained unmatched.

The chain carries TRBV19 and TRBJ2-3; D gene unclear. V was clipped by 3 bases and J by 5 bases, with 6 bases between them. In germline, CDR1 is LNHDA, CDR2 SQIVND (reference sequence). This CDR3 is 12 amino acids long. The CDR3 DNA follows: TGTGCCAGTAGTATGACGGAAGATACGCAGTATTTT. It encodes CASSMTEDTQYF.

This clonotype was found a few times. J is TRBJ2-3 and V is TRBV4-1; 13 bases line up with TRBD2. The CDR3 contains 18 residues. The germline gives CDR1 MGHRA, CDR2 YSYEKL. Trimming removed 1 base from V and 5 bases from J; junction bases left unmatched: 9. CDR3 nucleotide sequence: TGCGCCAGCAGCCAAGTGGGGCTGGGACTAGCGGGGAGAGATACGCAGTATTTT. Its translation is CASSQVGLGLAGRDTQYF.